This TCR beta chain was obtained from a study of T cell responses to AZD1222 COVID-19 vaccine. TCRdb's table, derived via immunoSEQ multiplex PCR, lists solely in-frame clones and lacks some. This sample has 150,000 to 200,000 clones, with over 85% found just once. Per germline, CDR1 LNHNV and CDR2 YYDKDF (reference sequence). The CDR3 contains 14 residues. Trimming left V 5 bases short and J 8 bases short, with 18 bases between. The sample here was peripheral blood, taken on day 0 of AZD1222 vaccination. The chain has TRBV15 and TRBJ1-2, with a weak D call TRBD1 (5 bases). The sequence was obtained from an adult in good health. CDR3 nucleotides: TGTGCCACCAGCCATATGGGGGAGGGGCAAGGCTACACCTTC. Its translation: CATSHMGEGQGYTF.